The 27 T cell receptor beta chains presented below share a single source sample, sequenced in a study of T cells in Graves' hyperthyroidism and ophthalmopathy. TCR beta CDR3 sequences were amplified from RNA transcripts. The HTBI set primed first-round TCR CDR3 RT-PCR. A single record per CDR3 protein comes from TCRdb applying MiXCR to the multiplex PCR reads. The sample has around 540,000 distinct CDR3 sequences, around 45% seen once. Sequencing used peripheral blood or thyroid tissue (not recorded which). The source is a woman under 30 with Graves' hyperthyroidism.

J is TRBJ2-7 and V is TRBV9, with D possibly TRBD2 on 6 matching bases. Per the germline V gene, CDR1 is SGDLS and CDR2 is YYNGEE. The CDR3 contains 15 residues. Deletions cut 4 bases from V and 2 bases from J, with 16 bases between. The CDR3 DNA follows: TGTGCCAGCAGCCCCGGGACTCCCCTGACCTACGAGCAGTACTTC. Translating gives CASSPGTPLTYEQYF.

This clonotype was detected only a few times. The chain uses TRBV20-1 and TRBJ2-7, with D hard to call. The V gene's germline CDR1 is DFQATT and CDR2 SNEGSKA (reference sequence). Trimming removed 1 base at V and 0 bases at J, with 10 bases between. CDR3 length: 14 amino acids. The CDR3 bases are TGCAGTGCTAGAGGGCTGGCTAGCTCCTACGAGCAGTACTTC. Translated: CSARGLASSYEQYF.

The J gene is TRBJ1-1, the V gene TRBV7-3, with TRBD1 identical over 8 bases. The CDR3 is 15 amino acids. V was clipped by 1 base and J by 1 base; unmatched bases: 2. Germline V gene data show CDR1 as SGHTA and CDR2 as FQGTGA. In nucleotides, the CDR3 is TGTGCCAGCAGCTTAATGGACAGGGAGAACACTGAAGCTTTCTTT. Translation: CASSLMDRENTEAFF.

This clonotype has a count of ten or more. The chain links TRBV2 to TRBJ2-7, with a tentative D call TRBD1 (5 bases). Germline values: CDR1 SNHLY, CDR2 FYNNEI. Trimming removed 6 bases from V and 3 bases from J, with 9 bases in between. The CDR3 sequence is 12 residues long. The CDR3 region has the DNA TGTGCCAGCAGACGACAGAACTACGAGCAGTACTTC. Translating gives CASRRQNYEQYF.

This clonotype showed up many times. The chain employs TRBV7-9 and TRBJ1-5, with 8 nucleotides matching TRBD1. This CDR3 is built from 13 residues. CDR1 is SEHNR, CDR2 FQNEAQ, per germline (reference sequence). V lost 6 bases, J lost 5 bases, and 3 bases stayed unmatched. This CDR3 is CASSPTGDQPQHF. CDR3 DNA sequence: TGTGCCAGCAGTCCGACAGGGGATCAGCCCCAGCATTTT.

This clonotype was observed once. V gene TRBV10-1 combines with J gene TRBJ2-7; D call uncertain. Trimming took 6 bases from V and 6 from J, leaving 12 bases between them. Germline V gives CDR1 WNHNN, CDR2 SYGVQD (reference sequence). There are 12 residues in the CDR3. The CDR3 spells CASSHPAAEQYF. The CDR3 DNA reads TGCGCCAGCAGCCACCCCGCGGCCGAGCAGTACTTC.

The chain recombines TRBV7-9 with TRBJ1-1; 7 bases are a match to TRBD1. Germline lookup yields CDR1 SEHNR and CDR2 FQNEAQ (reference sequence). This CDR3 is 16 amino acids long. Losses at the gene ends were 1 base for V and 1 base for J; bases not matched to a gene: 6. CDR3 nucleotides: TGTGCCAGCAGCTTAGGGGGAGGGACAGAGAACACTGAAGCTTTCTTT. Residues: CASSLGGGTENTEAFF.

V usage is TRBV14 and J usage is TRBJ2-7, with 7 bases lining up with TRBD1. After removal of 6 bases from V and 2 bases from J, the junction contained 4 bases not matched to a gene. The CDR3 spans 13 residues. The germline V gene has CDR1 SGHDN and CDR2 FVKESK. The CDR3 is CASSFGTAYEQYV. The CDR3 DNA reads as TGTGCCAGCAGTTTTGGGACAGCCTACGAGCAGTACGTC.

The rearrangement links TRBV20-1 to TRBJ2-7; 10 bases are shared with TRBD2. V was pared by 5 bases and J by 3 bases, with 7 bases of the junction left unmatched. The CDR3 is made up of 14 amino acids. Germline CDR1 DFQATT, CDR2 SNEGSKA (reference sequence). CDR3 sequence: CSAPKREGHYEQYF. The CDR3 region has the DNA TGCAGTGCTCCTAAGCGGGAGGGCCACTACGAGCAGTACTTC.

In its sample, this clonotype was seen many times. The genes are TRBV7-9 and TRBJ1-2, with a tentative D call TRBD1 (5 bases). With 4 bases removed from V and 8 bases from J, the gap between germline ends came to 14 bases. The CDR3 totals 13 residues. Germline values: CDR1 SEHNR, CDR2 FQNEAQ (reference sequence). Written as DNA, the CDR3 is TGTGCCAGCAGCTCCCCCTCAGGGTCCGGCTACACCTTC. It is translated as CASSSPSGSGYTF. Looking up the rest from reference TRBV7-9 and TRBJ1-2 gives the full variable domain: DTGVSQNPRHKITKRGQNVTFRCDPISEHNRLYWYRQTLGQGPEFLTYFQNEAQLEKSRLLSDRFSAERPKGSFSTLEIQRTEQGDSAMYLCASSSPSGSGYTFGSGTRLTVV.

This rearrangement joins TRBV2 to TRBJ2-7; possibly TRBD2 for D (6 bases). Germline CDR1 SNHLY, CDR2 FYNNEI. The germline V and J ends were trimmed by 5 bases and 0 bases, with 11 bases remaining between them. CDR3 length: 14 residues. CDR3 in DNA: TGTGCCAGCAGTTACGGGGGATTCTCCTACGAGCAGTACTTC. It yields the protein CASSYGGFSYEQYF.

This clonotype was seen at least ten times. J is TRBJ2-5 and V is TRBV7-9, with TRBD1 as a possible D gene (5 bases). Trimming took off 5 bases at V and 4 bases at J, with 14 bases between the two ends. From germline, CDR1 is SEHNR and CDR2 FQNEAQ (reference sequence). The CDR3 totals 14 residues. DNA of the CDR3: TGTGCCAGCAGCGTCGTGGAGCAGGGAGAGACCCAGTACTTC. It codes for CASSVVEQGETQYF.

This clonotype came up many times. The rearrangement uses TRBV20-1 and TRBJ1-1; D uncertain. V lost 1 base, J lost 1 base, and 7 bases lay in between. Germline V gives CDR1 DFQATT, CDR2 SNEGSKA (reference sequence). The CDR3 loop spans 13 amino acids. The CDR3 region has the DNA TGCAGTGCTAGAGTCAGAGCGAACACTGAAGCTTTCTTT. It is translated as CSARVRANTEAFF.

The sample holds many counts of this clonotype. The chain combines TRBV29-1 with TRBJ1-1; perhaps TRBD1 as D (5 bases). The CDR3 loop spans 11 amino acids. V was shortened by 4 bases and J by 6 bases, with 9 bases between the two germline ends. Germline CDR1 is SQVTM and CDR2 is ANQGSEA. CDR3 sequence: CSVVPGPEAFF. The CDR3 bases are TGCAGCGTTGTCCCAGGGCCTGAAGCTTTCTTT.

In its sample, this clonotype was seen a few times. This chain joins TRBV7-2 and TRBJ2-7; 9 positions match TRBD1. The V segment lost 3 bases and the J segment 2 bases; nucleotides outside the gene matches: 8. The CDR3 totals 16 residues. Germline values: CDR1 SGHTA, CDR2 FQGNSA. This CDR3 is CASSLGGGQGAYEQYF. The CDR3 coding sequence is TGTGCCAGCAGCTTGGGGGGGGGACAGGGCGCCTACGAGCAGTACTTC.

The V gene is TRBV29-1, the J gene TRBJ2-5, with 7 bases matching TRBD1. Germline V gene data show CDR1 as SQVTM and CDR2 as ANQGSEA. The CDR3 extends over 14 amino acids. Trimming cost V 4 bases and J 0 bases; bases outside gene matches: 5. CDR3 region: CSVARQGDQETQYF. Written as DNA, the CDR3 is TGCAGCGTTGCTAGACAGGGAGACCAAGAGACCCAGTACTTC. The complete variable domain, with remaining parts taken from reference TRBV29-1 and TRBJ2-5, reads SAVISQKPSRDICQRGTSLTIQCQVDSQVTMMFWYRQQPGQSLTLIATANQGSEATYESGFVIDKFPISRPNLTFSTLTVSNMSPEDSSIYLCSVARQGDQETQYFGPGTRLLVL.

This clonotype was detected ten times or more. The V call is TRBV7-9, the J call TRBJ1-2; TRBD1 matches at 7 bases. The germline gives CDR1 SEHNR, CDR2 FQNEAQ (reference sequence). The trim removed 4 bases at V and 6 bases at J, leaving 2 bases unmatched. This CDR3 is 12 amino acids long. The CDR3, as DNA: TGTGCCAGCAGCTACGGGACAGATGGCTACACCTTC. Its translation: CASSYGTDGYTF. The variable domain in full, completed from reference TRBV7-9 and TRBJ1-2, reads DTGVSQNPRHKITKRGQNVTFRCDPISEHNRLYWYRQTLGQGPEFLTYFQNEAQLEKSRLLSDRFSAERPKGSFSTLEIQRTEQGDSAMYLCASSYGTDGYTFGSGTRLTVV.

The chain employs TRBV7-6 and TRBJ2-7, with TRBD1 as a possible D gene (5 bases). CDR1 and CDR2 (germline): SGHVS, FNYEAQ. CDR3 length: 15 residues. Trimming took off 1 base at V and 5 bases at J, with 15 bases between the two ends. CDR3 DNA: TGTGCCAGCAGCTTAGGCCCAGGGTTAGGAGACGAGCAGTACTTC. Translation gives CASSLGPGLGDEQYF.

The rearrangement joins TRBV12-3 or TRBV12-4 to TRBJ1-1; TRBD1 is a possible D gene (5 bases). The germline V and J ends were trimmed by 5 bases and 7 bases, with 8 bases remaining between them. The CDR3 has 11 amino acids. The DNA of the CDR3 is TGTGCCAGCAGTAATAGGGGTGAAGCTTTCTTT. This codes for CASSNRGEAFF.

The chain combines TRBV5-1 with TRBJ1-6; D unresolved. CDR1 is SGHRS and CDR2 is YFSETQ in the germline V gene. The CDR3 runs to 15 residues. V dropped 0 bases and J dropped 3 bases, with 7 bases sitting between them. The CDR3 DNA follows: TGCGCCAGCAGCTTGGTTTGGGGCTATAATTCACCCCTCCACTTT. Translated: CASSLVWGYNSPLHF.

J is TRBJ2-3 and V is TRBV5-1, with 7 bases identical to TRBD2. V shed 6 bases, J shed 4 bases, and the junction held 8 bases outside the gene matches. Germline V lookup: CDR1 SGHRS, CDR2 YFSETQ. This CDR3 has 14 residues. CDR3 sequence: CASTRGGPADTQYF. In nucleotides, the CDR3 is TGCGCCAGCACGAGGGGAGGGCCGGCAGATACGCAGTATTTT.

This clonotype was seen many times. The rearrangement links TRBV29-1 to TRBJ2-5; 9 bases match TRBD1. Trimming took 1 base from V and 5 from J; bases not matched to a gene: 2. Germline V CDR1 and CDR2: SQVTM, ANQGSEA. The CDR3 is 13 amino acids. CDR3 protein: CSVEGGTGETQYF. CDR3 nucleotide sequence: TGCAGCGTTGAAGGAGGGACAGGGGAGACCCAGTACTTC.

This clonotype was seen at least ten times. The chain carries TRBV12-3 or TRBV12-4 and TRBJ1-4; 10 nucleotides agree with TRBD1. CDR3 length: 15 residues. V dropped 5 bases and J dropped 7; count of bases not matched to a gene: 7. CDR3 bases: TGTGCCAGCAGTGCTGCGGGACAGGGGATTGAAAAACTGTTTTTT. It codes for CASSAAGQGIEKLFF.

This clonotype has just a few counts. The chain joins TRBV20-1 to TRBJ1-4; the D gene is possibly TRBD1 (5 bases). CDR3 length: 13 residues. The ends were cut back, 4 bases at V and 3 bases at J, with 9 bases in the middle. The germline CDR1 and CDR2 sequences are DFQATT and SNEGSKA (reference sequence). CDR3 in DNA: TGCAGTGCTAAATCCAGGGCTAATGAAAAACTGTTTTTT. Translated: CSAKSRANEKLFF.

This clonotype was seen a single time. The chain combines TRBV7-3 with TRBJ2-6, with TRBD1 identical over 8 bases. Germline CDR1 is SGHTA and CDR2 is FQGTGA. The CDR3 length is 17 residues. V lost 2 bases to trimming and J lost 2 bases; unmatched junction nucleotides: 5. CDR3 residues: CASSLEGQGAGANVLTF. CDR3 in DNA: TGTGCCAGCAGCTTAGAAGGACAGGGAGCTGGGGCCAACGTCCTGACTTTC.

The CDR3 region is CASRAGFQETQYF. CDR3 coding DNA: TGTGCCAGCAGAGCCGGTTTCCAAGAGACCCAGTACTTC. This chain links TRBV12-3 or TRBV12-4 with TRBJ2-5, with D uncertain. This CDR3 comprises 13 residues. V dropped 6 bases and J dropped 1 base, with 9 bases sitting between them.

Written as DNA, the CDR3 is TGTGCCACCAGCAGAGAAGGGGCAGGCATGAACACTGAAGCTTTCTTT. Its protein product is CATSREGAGMNTEAFF. The J gene is TRBJ1-1, the V gene TRBV15, with D tentatively TRBD1 (5 bases). Trimming cost V 0 bases and J 0 bases, with 11 bases left between them. This CDR3 is 16 amino acids long. The germline gives CDR1 LNHNV, CDR2 YYDKDF (reference sequence).